Presented here are 10 T cell receptor beta chains from one specimen sequenced in a study of blood T cell repertoires in COVID-19. The assay was immunoSEQ multiplex PCR, and TCRdb's table has in-frame clones only and misses some. The sample consists of about 230,000 clones, around 80% of them appearing once. Material: peripheral blood. The receptors come from a man aged 40-49 years who had recovered from COVID-19.

CDR3 in amino acids: CASKGWTRGRRDGYTF. CDR3 in DNA: TGTGCCAGCAAGGGGTGGACCAGGGGGAGACGGGATGGCTACACCTTC. The chain couples TRBV21-1 to TRBJ1-2; the table's D call, TRBD1, has no DNA check behind it. TRBV21-1 is tagged as a pseudogene. The CDR3 extends over 16 amino acids.

J is TRBJ1-3 and V is TRBV30, with D tentatively TRBD1 (5 bases). This CDR3 has 17 residues. V was trimmed by 0 bases and J by 1 base, leaving 16 bases between them. Germline CDR1 and CDR2: GTSNPN and SVGIG (reference sequence). For the CDR3, the DNA is TGTGCCTGGAGTGTATTCCTTGGCAGGGAATCTGGAAACACCATATATTTT. Its protein product is CAWSVFLGRESGNTIYF. Looking up the rest from reference TRBV30 and TRBJ1-3 gives the full variable domain: SQTIHQWPATLVQPVGSPLSLECTVEGTSNPNLYWYRQAAGRGLQLLFYSVGIGQISSEVPQNLSASRPQDRQFILSSKKLLLSDSGFYLCAWSVFLGRESGNTIYFGEGSWLTVV.

The chain combines TRBV7-2 with TRBJ2-5; D is perhaps TRBD2 (6 bases). V was clipped by 2 bases and J by 5 bases, with 12 bases between them. The CDR3 extends over 14 amino acids. Germline values: CDR1 SGHTA, CDR2 FQGNSA. The CDR3 sequence is CASSLRGIWETQYF. CDR3 sequence (DNA): TGTGCCAGCAGCTTACGCGGGATTTGGGAGACCCAGTACTTC.

V is TRBV5-1 and J is TRBJ2-3, with D tentatively TRBD2 (5 bases). The CDR3 is 15 amino acids. CDR1 and CDR2 (germline): SGHRS, YFSETQ. Trimming removed 5 bases from V and 1 base from J, with 14 bases in between. The CDR3 protein is CASRGNGMGTDTQYF. Here the CDR3 DNA reads TGCGCCAGCAGGGGGAACGGGATGGGCACAGATACGCAGTATTTT.

The chain is built from TRBV9 and TRBJ2-2, with D possibly being TRBD1 (5 bases). The CDR3 is 15 residues long. V dropped 4 bases and J dropped 7 bases, with 17 bases sitting between them. CDR1 and CDR2 from the germline V gene are SGDLS and YYNGEE. The CDR3 DNA is TGTGCCAGCAGCCCAGGGTCCTCGGTCGGCGGGGAGCTGTTTTTT. Translated: CASSPGSSVGGELFF.

The chain links TRBV7-2 to TRBJ2-5; no reliable D call. The CDR3 spans 12 residues. The germline V gene has CDR1 SGHTA and CDR2 FQGNSA. V was trimmed by 5 bases and J by 5 bases, leaving 9 bases between them. The CDR3 region has the DNA TGTGCCAGCAGCCTTAGTTTGGAGACCCAGTACTTC. It encodes CASSLSLETQYF.

This clone was seen only a few times. The CDR3 bases are TGCGCCAGCAGCCAAGGCGGGCTAGGGATCTACGAGCAGTACTTC. Its translation: CASSQGGLGIYEQYF. This chain links TRBV4-1 with TRBJ2-7; TRBD2 might be the D (5 bases). CDR3 size: 15 residues. V was pared by 1 base and J by 3 bases, with 13 bases between. Germline values: CDR1 MGHRA, CDR2 YSYEKL.

The rearrangement uses TRBV5-1 and TRBJ1-2, with 9 bases aligning to TRBD1. The V gene end was trimmed by 4 bases and the J gene end by 4 bases; junction bases not matched to a gene: 8. The germline gives CDR1 SGHRS, CDR2 YFSETQ. The CDR3 runs 15 residues. The CDR3 DNA reads as TGCGCCAGCAGCGCCACAGGGGGCGAGTCCTATGGCTACACCTTC. It encodes CASSATGGESYGYTF. The complete variable domain, with remaining parts taken from reference TRBV5-1 and TRBJ1-2, reads KAGVTQTPRYLIKTRGQQVTLSCSPISGHRSVSWYQQTPGQGLQFLFEYFSETQRNKGNFPGRFSGRQFSNSRSEMNVSTLELGDSALYLCASSATGGESYGYTFGSGTRLTVV.

The genes are TRBV30 and TRBJ1-2; D possibly corresponds to TRBD1 (6 bases). V lost 1 base, J lost 6 bases, and 15 bases lay in between. Germline CDR1 and CDR2: GTSNPN and SVGIG (reference sequence). The CDR3 extends over 14 amino acids. CDR3 in DNA: TGTGCCTGGAGTGGGGGGCCGGGCGTTAATGGCTACACCTTC. This gives the protein CAWSGGPGVNGYTF.

The V and J genes are TRBV30 and TRBJ1-6, with D unresolved. Per the germline V gene, CDR1 is GTSNPN and CDR2 is SVGIG (reference sequence). Trimming took off 0 bases at V and 5 bases at J, with 23 bases between the two ends. The CDR3 spans 19 residues. The CDR3 DNA follows: TGTGCCTGGAGTGTAGTGGGAGTGACTGGGGTACGGAATAATTCACCCCTCCACTTT. Translated: CAWSVVGVTGVRNNSPLHF.